The 27 T cell receptor beta chains in this list originate from one sample, sequenced in a study of blood T cell repertoires in COVID-19. Profiling relied on immunoSEQ multiplex PCR, and the TCRdb table lists in-frame clones only, not all of them. The table has under 200,000 clones, 75% to 85% seen once. What was sequenced was peripheral blood. The receptors originated from a man between 60 and 75 years old with acute or convalescent COVID-19.

V is TRBV10-2 and J is TRBJ1-5; TRBD1 matches 7 bases. V dropped 8 bases and J dropped 5; count of bases not matched to a gene: 9. The CDR3 is 14 residues long. CDR1 WSHSY and CDR2 SAAADI come from the germline V gene. The CDR3 here is CASGRQGRDQPQHF. The CDR3 region has the DNA TGCGCCAGCGGTCGACAGGGCCGTGATCAGCCCCAGCATTTT.

The chain links TRBV28 to TRBJ2-2, with D maybe TRBD2 (5 bases). V dropped 7 bases and J dropped 6 bases, with 6 bases sitting between them. CDR3 length equals 11 residues. CDR1 and CDR2 from the germline V gene are MDHEN and SYDVKM. CDR3 nucleotide sequence: TGTGCCAGCACGCGGGCCGGGGAGCTGTTTTTT. Amino acid sequence: CASTRAGELFF.

The chain is built from TRBV11-2 and TRBJ2-1; maybe TRBD1 (6 bases). The CDR3 has 13 amino acids. Between the trimmed V and J ends, which lost 5 bases and 7 bases, there was a span of 12 bases. CDR1 is SGHAT, CDR2 FQNNGV, per germline. The CDR3 spells CASSGYGTNEQFF. In DNA form, the CDR3 reads TGTGCCAGCAGCGGCTACGGGACAAATGAGCAGTTCTTC.

J is TRBJ1-6 and V is TRBV9; 7 bases line up with TRBD1. Germline loops: CDR1 SGDLS, CDR2 YYNGEE. This CDR3 comprises 14 residues. Trimming cost V 6 bases and J 7 bases; bases outside gene matches: 7. The CDR3 reads CASNEDRPNSPLHF. CDR3 DNA sequence: TGTGCCAGCAACGAGGACAGGCCAAATTCACCCCTCCACTTT.

V is TRBV6-5 and J is TRBJ1-3, with a weak D call TRBD1 (6 bases). The V gene lost 7 bases and the J gene lost 0 bases, with 10 bases spanning the gap. The germline CDR1 and CDR2 sequences are MNHEY and SVGAGI. This CDR3 has 14 residues. CDR3 in amino acids: CASKKDSSGNTIYF. The CDR3 nucleotides read TGTGCCAGCAAGAAGGACAGCTCTGGAAACACCATATATTTT.

The chain carries TRBV5-1 and TRBJ2-4, with D perhaps TRBD1 (6 bases). Trimming pared 0 bases from V and 8 bases from J, leaving 6 bases between. Germline V gene sequence: CDR1 SGHRS, CDR2 YFSETQ. The CDR3 runs to 12 residues. The CDR3, as DNA: TGCGCCAGCAGCTTGGAGGGGGACATTCAGTACTTC. It encodes CASSLEGDIQYF.

The chain recombines TRBV6-5 with TRBJ2-1; 7 positions match TRBD1. The CDR3 runs to 15 residues. Per germline, CDR1 MNHEY and CDR2 SVGAGI. Unmatched junction bases numbered 12, after V lost 8 bases and J lost 5 bases. The chain's CDR3 is CASQPGTARHNEQFF. The DNA of the CDR3 is TGTGCCAGCCAACCCGGGACAGCCCGACACAATGAGCAGTTCTTC.

This clone came up once. The chain couples TRBV9 to TRBJ1-1; 8 nucleotides line up with TRBD1. J lost 6 bases, V lost 0 bases, and 1 base had no gene match. The germline V gene has CDR1 SGDLS and CDR2 YYNGEE. This CDR3 has 13 residues. In nucleotides, the CDR3 is TGTGCCAGCAGCGTAGGACAGGGGCCTGAAGCTTTCTTT. Translating gives CASSVGQGPEAFF.

This chain uses TRBV18 with TRBJ2-1; the match to TRBD2 covers 14 bases. With V trimmed by 2 bases and J by 0 bases, 0 bases remained unmatched. This CDR3 is built from 17 residues. Germline CDR1 is KGHSH and CDR2 is LQKENI. The CDR3 nucleotides read TGTGCCAGCTCACCAGGACTAGCGGGGGGCTCCTACAATGAGCAGTTCTTC. It encodes CASSPGLAGGSYNEQFF.

This clone was found a few times. The chain uses TRBV4-1 and TRBJ2-1, with 7 bases identical to TRBD2. The CDR3 is 15 residues long. Germline-derived CDR1 and CDR2 are MGHRA and YSYEKL. After removal of 1 base from V and 6 bases from J, the junction contained 6 bases not matched to a gene. CDR3 protein: CASSQVAGAFNEQFF. The CDR3, as DNA: TGCGCCAGCAGCCAAGTCGCGGGAGCTTTCAATGAGCAGTTCTTC.

The V and J genes are TRBV6-5 and TRBJ1-5; TRBD1 might be the D (6 bases). V lost 6 bases and J lost 7, with 16 bases in between. CDR1 is MNHEY, CDR2 SVGAGI, per germline. CDR3 size: 14 residues. For the CDR3, the DNA is TGTGCCAGCAGCATCCCCAGGGGTGGACAGCCCCAGCATTTT. This encodes CASSIPRGGQPQHF.

The chain combines TRBV4-2 with TRBJ2-3; D gene uncertain. The germline gives CDR1 LGHNA, CDR2 YNFKEQ. The V end lost 2 bases, the J end lost 1 base, and 4 bases lay between the germline ends. The CDR3 extends over 13 amino acids. The CDR3 spells CASSQPGTDTQYF. The CDR3 bases are TGTGCCAGCAGCCAACCGGGCACAGATACGCAGTATTTT.

The chain employs TRBV7-2 and TRBJ1-4, with 8 bases matching TRBD1. The trim removed 6 bases at V and 7 bases at J, leaving 10 bases unmatched. The germline V gene encodes CDR1 SGHTA and CDR2 FQGNSA. This CDR3 is built from 15 residues. The CDR3 region has the DNA TGTGCCAGCAGTCAAGACAGGGGCTCCGGTGAAAAACTGTTTTTT. This gives the protein CASSQDRGSGEKLFF.

V is TRBV27 and J is TRBJ2-1, with TRBD2 matching over 14 bases. Germline V gene data show CDR1 as MNHEY and CDR2 as SMNVEV (reference sequence). This CDR3 spans 15 amino acids. J gave up 8 bases and V 5 bases, and 5 bases lay outside the gene matches. Here the CDR3 reads CASSQGLAGVYEQFF. CDR3 sequence (DNA): TGTGCCAGCAGTCAGGGACTAGCGGGAGTCTATGAGCAGTTCTTC.

The V and J genes are TRBV5-8 and TRBJ2-1, with a possible D match to TRBD2 (5 bases). Per the germline V gene, CDR1 is SGHTS and CDR2 is YDEGEE. The CDR3 has 14 residues. The germline V and J ends were trimmed by 2 bases and 0 bases, with 6 bases remaining between them. The DNA for the CDR3 is TGTGCCAGCAGCTTAGGGAGCTCCTACAATGAGCAGTTCTTC. It translates to CASSLGSSYNEQFF.

The rearrangement joins TRBV27 to TRBJ1-5, with a weak D call TRBD1 (6 bases). CDR1 is MNHEY and CDR2 is SMNVEV in the germline V gene (reference sequence). The CDR3 has 16 amino acids. Trimming removed 5 bases from V and 4 bases from J, with 18 bases in between. CDR3 sequence: CASSTQQGGRNQPQHF. CDR3 sequence (DNA): TGTGCCAGCAGTACCCAACAGGGAGGGAGAAATCAGCCCCAGCATTTT.

CDR3 DNA sequence: TGTGCCAGCAGCTTAGGTCTGGAGGCACCCCTCCACTTT. This translates into CASSLGLEAPLHF. V usage is TRBV11-2 and J usage is TRBJ1-6; D gene unclear. Trimming left V 1 base short and J 11 bases short, with 9 bases between. Germline assignment: CDR1 SGHAT and CDR2 FQNNGV. The CDR3 spans 13 residues.

This clone was recorded only once. This chain joins TRBV9 and TRBJ2-3; TRBD2 aligns across 11 bases. Germline trimming cut 2 bases from V and 2 bases from J; bases unmatched to any gene: 7. Germline lookup yields CDR1 SGDLS and CDR2 YYNGEE. The CDR3 runs to 17 residues. The CDR3 DNA reads TGTGCCAGCAGCGTCCCGATAGCGGGAGGGGACACAGATACGCAGTATTTT. This gives the protein CASSVPIAGGDTDTQYF. The whole variable domain, filled in from reference TRBV9 and TRBJ2-3, reads DSGVTQTPKHLITATGQRVTLRCSPRSGDLSVYWYQQSLDQGLQFLIQYYNGEERAKGNILERFSAQQFPDLHSELNLSSLELGDSALYFCASSVPIAGGDTDTQYFGPGTRLTVL.

The chain uses TRBV7-3 and TRBJ2-2; TRBD1 matches at 10 bases. Germline CDR1 and CDR2: SGHTA and FQGTGA. Trimming cost V 5 bases and J 5 bases; bases outside gene matches: 11. The CDR3 is made up of 17 amino acids. CDR3 sequence: CASSPSRDRGGTGELFF. For the CDR3, the DNA is TGTGCCAGCAGCCCGTCCCGGGACAGGGGAGGGACCGGGGAGCTGTTTTTT.

The J gene is TRBJ1-6, the V gene TRBV2; weak D call: TRBD1 (5 bases). Germline CDR1 SNHLY, CDR2 FYNNEI. The CDR3 extends over 15 amino acids. Trimming cost V 4 bases and J 14 bases, with 21 bases left between them. The CDR3 nucleotides read TGTGCCAGCAGTGCTCCGGGCACTAGGGGAGGGACCCTCCACTTT. This gives the protein CASSAPGTRGGTLHF.

The genes are TRBV13 and TRBJ2-3; TRBD2 matches 9 bases. The CDR3 has 15 amino acids. Germline loops: CDR1 PRHDT, CDR2 FYEKMQ (reference sequence). V lost 2 bases to trimming and J lost 7 bases; unmatched junction nucleotides: 7. Here the CDR3 reads CASSLLAGRGNTQYF. Written as DNA, the CDR3 is TGTGCCAGCAGCTTACTAGCGGGAAGAGGAAATACGCAGTATTTT.

The chain carries TRBV3-1 (or the pseudogene TRBV3-2) and TRBJ1-5, with TRBD1 as a possible D gene (5 bases). There are 15 residues in the CDR3. The V end lost 4 bases, the J end lost 5 bases, and 15 bases lay between the germline ends. Germline V CDR1 and CDR2: LGHDT, YNNKEL (reference sequence). CDR3 in DNA: TGTGCCAGCAGCCCGGAGGGGCAGGTAGATCAGCCCCAGCATTTT. This translates into CASSPEGQVDQPQHF.

This clone was seen a handful of times. V and J are TRBV7-3 and TRBJ2-7; TRBD2 matches at 10 bases. Losses at the gene ends were 10 bases for V and 1 base for J; bases not matched to a gene: 10. CDR1 is SGHTA and CDR2 is FQGTGA in the germline V gene. This CDR3 spans 15 amino acids. This chain's CDR3 is CATLAGDPRSYEQYF. The CDR3 DNA is TGTGCCACCCTAGCGGGAGACCCTAGGTCCTACGAGCAGTACTTC.

This clone was seen a single time. The gene calls are TRBV27 and TRBJ2-1; the match to TRBD1 covers 10 bases. This CDR3 contains 15 residues. Germline trimming cut 3 bases from V and 5 bases from J; bases unmatched to any gene: 4. Per the germline V gene, CDR1 is MNHEY and CDR2 is SMNVEV (reference sequence). The DNA for the CDR3 is TGTGCCAGCAGTTTCGGGACAGGGGTTAACAATGAGCAGTTCTTC. This encodes CASSFGTGVNNEQFF.

This clone has only a few counts. The CDR3 region has the DNA TGTGCCAGCAGGCTAGAGGGACAGGGGGCCGAGACCCAGTACTTC. Residues: CASRLEGQGAETQYF. V gene TRBV6-5 combines with J gene TRBJ2-5; 12 bases are shared with TRBD1. V lost 6 bases and J lost 5; bases outside the gene matches: 7. Looked up from germline, CDR1 is MNHEY and CDR2 is SVGAGI. The CDR3 covers 15 residues.

This chain connects TRBV19 to TRBJ1-6; D may be TRBD1 (6 bases). Per germline, CDR1 LNHDA and CDR2 SQIVND (reference sequence). CDR3 length equals 16 residues. The V end was cut by 4 bases, the J end by 7 bases, with 17 bases between. The CDR3 protein is CASSKSRGAGNSPLHF. The CDR3 DNA is TGTGCCAGTAGTAAATCGCGGGGGGCGGGAAATTCACCCCTCCACTTT.

CDR3 residues: CASSPTTGGDEQFF. CDR3 coding DNA: TGCGCCAGCAGCCCTACCACGGGAGGGGATGAGCAGTTCTTC. The V call is TRBV5-1, the J call TRBJ2-1, with 8 nucleotides matching TRBD2. The trim removed 4 bases at V and 8 bases at J, leaving 8 bases unmatched. The germline V gene has CDR1 SGHRS and CDR2 YFSETQ. This CDR3 is built from 14 residues.